This entry lists 23 T cell receptor beta chains sequenced from one sample in a study of T cell responses to AZD1222 COVID-19 vaccine. TCRdb's table, derived via immunoSEQ multiplex PCR, lists solely in-frame clones and lacks some. The repertoire includes 70,000 to 90,000 clones, approximately 89% of them detected once, and 2.2% sits in the top ten. The sample consisted of peripheral blood, taken on day 0 of AZD1222 vaccination. Source of these receptors: an adult in good health.

The chain recombines TRBV7-9 with TRBJ2-2, with a weak D call TRBD2 (5 bases). V dropped 5 bases and J dropped 4 bases, with 17 bases sitting between them. The CDR3 contains 16 residues. Looked up from germline, CDR1 is SEHNR and CDR2 is FQNEAQ (reference sequence). The CDR3 coding sequence is TGTGCCAGCAGCCCACTCGGGGTGGCGAGCACCGGGGAGCTGTTTTTT. Translated, it gives CASSPLGVASTGELFF. The full variable domain, completed using reference TRBV7-9 and TRBJ2-2, is DTGVSQNPRHKITKRGQNVTFRCDPISEHNRLYWYRQTLGQGPEFLTYFQNEAQLEKSRLLSDRFSAERPKGSFSTLEIQRTEQGDSAMYLCASSPLGVASTGELFFGEGSRLTVL.

The chain has TRBV3-1 (or the pseudogene TRBV3-2) and TRBJ2-1; TRBD2 matches at 10 bases. This CDR3 comprises 16 residues. Trimming took 1 base from V and 9 from J; bases not matched to a gene: 9. Germline V gives CDR1 LGHDT, CDR2 YNNKEL (reference sequence). The DNA for the CDR3 is TGTGCCAGCAGCCAAGGGGCAGCGGGGGGGCGTGGTGAGCAGTTCTTC. This codes for CASSQGAAGGRGEQFF.

The CDR3 is CASSRGQGFGYTF. DNA for the CDR3: TGTGCCAGTAGCCGAGGACAGGGCTTCGGCTACACCTTC. This chain connects TRBV19 to TRBJ1-2; 8 bases fit TRBD1. The V gene's germline CDR1 is LNHDA and CDR2 SQIVND (reference sequence). J gave up 8 bases and V 6 bases, and 8 bases lay outside the gene matches. CDR3 length: 13 amino acids.

The chain joins TRBV6-2 or TRBV6-3 to TRBJ1-1, with 7 positions matching TRBD1. Looked up from germline, CDR1 is MNHEY and CDR2 is SVGEGT. V was pared by 6 bases and J by 5 bases, with 6 bases of the junction left unmatched. The CDR3 extends over 13 amino acids. CDR3 loop: CASSRQGPTEAFF. In DNA form, the CDR3 reads TGTGCCAGCAGCCGACAGGGACCGACTGAAGCTTTCTTT.

A single count supports this clone. This chain joins TRBV10-3 and TRBJ1-5; D remains ambiguous. The germline V gene encodes CDR1 ENHRY and CDR2 SYGVKD. Trimming took 3 bases from V and 0 from J, leaving 9 bases between them. The CDR3 extends over 15 amino acids. CDR3 loop: CAISDLANSNQPQHF. The CDR3 coding sequence is TGTGCCATCAGTGATTTGGCCAATAGCAATCAGCCCCAGCATTTT.

The chain uses TRBV5-4 and TRBJ1-4, with TRBD1 matching 9 bases. Germline CDR1 SGHNT, CDR2 YYREEE (reference sequence). The CDR3 runs 15 residues. Losses at the gene ends were 2 bases for V and 8 bases for J; bases not matched to a gene: 7. Here the CDR3 DNA reads TGTGCCAGCAGCTTCTCCGGGACAGGGCTCGAAAAACTGTTTTTT. Encoded protein: CASSFSGTGLEKLFF.

The V call is TRBV19, the J call TRBJ2-5; 13 nucleotides align to TRBD2. V lost 5 bases to trimming and J lost 5 bases; unmatched junction nucleotides: 5. This CDR3 has 15 amino acids. Germline V gene sequence: CDR1 LNHDA, CDR2 SQIVND (reference sequence). The CDR3 DNA sequence: TGTGCCAGTAGTGCTACTAGCGGGGGGGAGGAGACCCAGTACTTC. This translates into CASSATSGGEETQYF.

The V call is TRBV6-5, the J call TRBJ2-5; 7 nucleotides align to TRBD2. The CDR3 loop spans 13 amino acids. The germline V gene encodes CDR1 MNHEY and CDR2 SVGAGI. Germline trimming cut 6 bases from V and 4 bases from J; bases unmatched to any gene: 5. The CDR3 sequence: CASRAGPVETQYF. DNA for the CDR3: TGTGCCAGCAGAGCGGGGCCCGTAGAGACCCAGTACTTC.

This chain uses TRBV29-1 with TRBJ1-1, with D possibly being TRBD1 (6 bases). The CDR3 is made up of 14 amino acids. V was clipped by 4 bases and J by 0 bases, with 12 bases between them. Germline values: CDR1 SQVTM, CDR2 ANQGSEA. In DNA, the CDR3 is TGCAGCGTTGGAGCAGGGGTCATGAACACTGAAGCTTTCTTT. This encodes CSVGAGVMNTEAFF. Full variable domain (remainder filled in from reference TRBV29-1 and TRBJ1-1): SAVISQKPSRDICQRGTSLTIQCQVDSQVTMMFWYRQQPGQSLTLIATANQGSEATYESGFVIDKFPISRPNLTFSTLTVSNMSPEDSSIYLCSVGAGVMNTEAFFGQGTRLTVV.

The rearrangement links TRBV2 to TRBJ1-1; D might be TRBD1 (5 bases). Germline CDR1 reads SNHLY; CDR2 reads FYNNEI. V lost 6 bases to trimming and J lost 2 bases, with 10 bases between them. The CDR3 is 13 residues long. CDR3 bases: TGTGCCAGCAGGACGGGACTCAACACTGAAGCTTTCTTT. It is translated as CASRTGLNTEAFF.

This clone was seen a few times. The chain has TRBV30 and TRBJ2-1, with D unresolved. The CDR3 has 13 residues. Germline CDR1 and CDR2: GTSNPN and SVGIG (reference sequence). V lost 0 bases and J lost 4, with 7 bases in between. CDR3: CAWSVVRYNEQFF. Written as DNA, the CDR3 is TGTGCCTGGAGTGTGGTGCGGTACAATGAGCAGTTCTTC.

This clone was seen more than once but under ten times. The gene calls are TRBV7-8 and TRBJ2-2; D is unclear. Germline V gene data show CDR1 as SGHVS and CDR2 as FQNEAQ. There are 15 residues in the CDR3. V dropped 5 bases and J dropped 4 bases, with 14 bases sitting between them. The CDR3 DNA reads TGTGCCAGCAGCCCCAGGCCCGTGGGCACCGGGGAGCTGTTTTTT. This gives the protein CASSPRPVGTGELFF.

The DNA for the CDR3 is TGCAGCGGGGGGATGAACAATGAGCAGTTCTTC. Encoded protein: CSGGMNNEQFF. The V gene is TRBV29-1, the J gene TRBJ2-1; D could derive from TRBD1 or TRBD2 (5 bases each). The CDR3 is made up of 11 amino acids. In germline, CDR1 is SQVTM, CDR2 ANQGSEA. Trimming cost V 7 bases and J 5 bases, with 9 bases left between them.

The chain combines TRBV5-5 with TRBJ1-1, with no clear D. The CDR3 totals 15 residues. Trimming removed 4 bases at V and 2 bases at J, with 15 bases between. Germline V CDR1 and CDR2: SGHKS, YYEKEE (reference sequence). CDR3: CASSLERQLNTEAFF. The DNA for the CDR3 is TGTGCCAGCAGCCTGGAGAGACAACTTAACACTGAAGCTTTCTTT.

The chain is built from TRBV27 and TRBJ1-1; D is ambiguous. Trimming shortened V by 2 bases and J by 1 base, and 5 bases separated the two germline ends. CDR1 is MNHEY, CDR2 SMNVEV, per germline (reference sequence). This CDR3 is 13 amino acids long. As DNA, the CDR3 is TGTGCCAGCAGTTTAGTGGGGAACACTGAAGCTTTCTTT. This translates into CASSLVGNTEAFF.

The CDR3 DNA reads as TGTGCCAGCAGCGTAGGTACAGGGGGCACTGAAGCTTTCTTT. It codes for CASSVGTGGTEAFF. The chain carries TRBV9 and TRBJ1-1; 8 bases line up with TRBD1. Germline assignment: CDR1 SGDLS and CDR2 YYNGEE. The CDR3 spans 14 residues. J gave up 4 bases and V 0 bases, and 2 bases lay outside the gene matches.

The V gene is TRBV9, the J gene TRBJ2-3, with 8 positions matching TRBD2. Germline-derived CDR1 and CDR2 are SGDLS and YYNGEE. This CDR3 has 16 amino acids. Trimming at V came to 4 bases and at J to 0 bases, leaving 7 bases not matched to a gene. The CDR3 DNA sequence: TGTGCCAGCAGCCCTGACCCGGGGGGGAGCACAGATACGCAGTATTTT. Its protein product is CASSPDPGGSTDTQYF.

The chain carries TRBV9 and TRBJ1-2; D gene uncertain. The V end lost 0 bases, the J end lost 0 bases, and 9 bases lay between the germline ends. The CDR3 extends over 15 amino acids. Germline-derived CDR1 and CDR2 are SGDLS and YYNGEE. DNA for the CDR3: TGTGCCAGCAGCGTAGCGCCCACCTCTAACTATGGCTACACCTTC. Its protein is CASSVAPTSNYGYTF.

The V call is TRBV6-5, the J call TRBJ2-7; D is tentatively TRBD1 or TRBD2 (5 bases each). Per germline, CDR1 MNHEY and CDR2 SVGAGI. This CDR3 has 13 residues. V lost 10 bases, J lost 2 bases, and 15 bases lay in between. The CDR3 reads CATTRDRAYEQYF. DNA of the CDR3: TGTGCCACCACAAGGGACCGAGCCTACGAGCAGTACTTC.

V and J are TRBV5-6 and TRBJ2-1; 7 bases line up with TRBD2. The CDR3 is made up of 16 amino acids. V trimming: 0 bases; J trimming: 2 bases; junction bases outside the gene matches: 5. Per germline, CDR1 SGHDT and CDR2 YYEEEE. The CDR3 here is CASSLAGRTTYNEQFF. The CDR3 region has the DNA TGTGCCAGCAGCTTGGCCGGGAGGACAACCTACAATGAGCAGTTCTTC.

The chain links TRBV6-5 to TRBJ2-2, with D possibly being TRBD1 (5 bases). The germline V and J ends were trimmed by 7 bases and 5 bases, with 14 bases remaining between them. Germline CDR1 reads MNHEY; CDR2 reads SVGAGI. This CDR3 spans 14 amino acids. CDR3 bases: TGTGCCAGCAACCCGCGGCAGGGAACCGGGGAGCTGTTTTTT. Encoded protein: CASNPRQGTGELFF.

The chain has TRBV7-9 and TRBJ1-2, with 10 nucleotides matching TRBD1. V was pared by 4 bases and J by 8 bases, with 7 bases of the junction left unmatched. In germline, CDR1 is SEHNR, CDR2 FQNEAQ (reference sequence). This CDR3 is built from 14 residues. CDR3 sequence: CASSSDRGIRGYTF. Written as DNA, the CDR3 is TGTGCCAGCAGCTCGGACAGGGGGATTCGGGGCTACACCTTC.

The chain recombines TRBV5-1 with TRBJ1-6, with D perhaps matching TRBD1 (6 bases). Between the trimmed V and J ends, which lost 4 bases and 0 bases, there was a span of 11 bases. This CDR3 contains 16 residues. Looked up from germline, CDR1 is SGHRS and CDR2 is YFSETQ. The CDR3 nucleotides read TGCGCCAGCAGCGCCGGGGACAACTCCTATAATTCACCCCTCCACTTT. Its translation is CASSAGDNSYNSPLHF.